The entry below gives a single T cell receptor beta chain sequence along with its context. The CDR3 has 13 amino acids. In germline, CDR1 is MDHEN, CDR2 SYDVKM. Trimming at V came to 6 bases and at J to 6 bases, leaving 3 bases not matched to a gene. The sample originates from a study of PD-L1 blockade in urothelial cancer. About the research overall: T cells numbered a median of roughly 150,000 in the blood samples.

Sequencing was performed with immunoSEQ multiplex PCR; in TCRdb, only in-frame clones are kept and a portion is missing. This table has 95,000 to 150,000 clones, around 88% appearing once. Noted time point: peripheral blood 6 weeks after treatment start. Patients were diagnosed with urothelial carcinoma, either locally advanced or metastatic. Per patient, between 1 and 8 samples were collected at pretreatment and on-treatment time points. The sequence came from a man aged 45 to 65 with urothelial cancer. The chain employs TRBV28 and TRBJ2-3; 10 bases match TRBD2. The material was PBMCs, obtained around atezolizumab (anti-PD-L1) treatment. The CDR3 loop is CASSLAGDDTQYF. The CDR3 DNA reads TGTGCCAGCAGCCTAGCGGGAGACGATACGCAGTATTTT.